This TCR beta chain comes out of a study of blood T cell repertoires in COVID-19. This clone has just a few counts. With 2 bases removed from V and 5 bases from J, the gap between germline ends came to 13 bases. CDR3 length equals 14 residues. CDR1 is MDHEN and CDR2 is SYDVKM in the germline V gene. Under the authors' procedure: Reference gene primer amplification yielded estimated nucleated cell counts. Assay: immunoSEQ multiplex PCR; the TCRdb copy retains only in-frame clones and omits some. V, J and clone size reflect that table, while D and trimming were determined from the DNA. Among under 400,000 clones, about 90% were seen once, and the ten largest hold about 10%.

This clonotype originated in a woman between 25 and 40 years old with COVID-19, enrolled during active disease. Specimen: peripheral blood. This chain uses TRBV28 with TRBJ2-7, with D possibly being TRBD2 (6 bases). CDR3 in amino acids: CASSLGLATNEQYF. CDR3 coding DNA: TGTGCCAGCAGTTTAGGTCTAGCGACCAACGAGCAGTACTTC.